This T cell receptor beta chain was identified during a study of OX40 agonist ivuxolimab in advanced cancers. About the research overall: Three patients had partial responses: one hepatocellular carcinoma, two cutaneous melanoma.

This clone is a singleton in its sample. Its antigen remains unknown. Systemic immunosuppression or a history of autoimmune disease excluded patients. Method: immunoSEQ multiplex PCR; TCRdb's copy keeps in-frame clones and lacks some. The table shows under 15,000 clones, with about 83% occurring only once. The study's findings and limits: The average count of expanded clones was higher among CD8+ T cells than among CD4+.

This sequence originates from an adult with an advanced solid tumor such as melanoma, head and neck, liver or kidney cancer. The sequencing here drew on CD4+ or CD8+ T cells sorted from blood, taken in a trial of the OX40 agonist ivuxolimab.

The CDR3 loop reads CASGFSGEQYF. The CDR3 region has the DNA TGCGCCAGCGGATTTTCGGGGGAGCAGTACTTC. This chain connects TRBV10-2 to TRBJ2-7; D might be TRBD2 (5 bases). Germline CDR1 WSHSY, CDR2 SAAADI. Trimming pared 8 bases from V and 7 bases from J, leaving 12 bases between. The CDR3 is 11 residues long.